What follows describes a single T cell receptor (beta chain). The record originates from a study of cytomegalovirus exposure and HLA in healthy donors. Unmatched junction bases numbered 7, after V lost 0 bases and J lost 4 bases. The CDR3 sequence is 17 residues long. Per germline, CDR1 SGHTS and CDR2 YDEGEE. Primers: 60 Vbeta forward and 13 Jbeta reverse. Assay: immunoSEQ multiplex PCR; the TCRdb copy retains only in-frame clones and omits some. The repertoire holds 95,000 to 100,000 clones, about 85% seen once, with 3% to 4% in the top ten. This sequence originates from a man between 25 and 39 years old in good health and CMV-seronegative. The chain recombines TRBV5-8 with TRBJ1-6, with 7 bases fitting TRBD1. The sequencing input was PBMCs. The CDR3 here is CASSLDRGMGYNSPLHF. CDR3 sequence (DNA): TGTGCCAGCAGCTTGGACAGGGGAATGGGATATAATTCACCCCTCCACTTT.